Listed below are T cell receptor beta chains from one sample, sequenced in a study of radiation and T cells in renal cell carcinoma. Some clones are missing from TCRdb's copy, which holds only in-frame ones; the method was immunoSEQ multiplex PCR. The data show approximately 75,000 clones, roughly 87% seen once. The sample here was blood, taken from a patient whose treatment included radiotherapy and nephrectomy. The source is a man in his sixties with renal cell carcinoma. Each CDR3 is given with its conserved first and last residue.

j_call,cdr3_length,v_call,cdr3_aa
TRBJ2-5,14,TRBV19,CASSDPGIQETQYF
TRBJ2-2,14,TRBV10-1,CASSERLASGELFF
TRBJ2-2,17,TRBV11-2,CASSPLRTSGTTGELFF
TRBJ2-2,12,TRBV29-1,CSVLAGAGELFF
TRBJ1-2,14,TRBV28,CASGSQGRGYGYTF
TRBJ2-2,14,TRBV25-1,CASSERDSTGELFF
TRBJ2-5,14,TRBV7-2,CASRLDRGRKTQYF
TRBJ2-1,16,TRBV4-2,CASSQMSPGIGDEQFF
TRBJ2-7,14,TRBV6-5,CASSLLGSAYEQYF
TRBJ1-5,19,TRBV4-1,CASSQDRGRGPYSNQPQHF
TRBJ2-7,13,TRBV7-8,CASSLANVYEQYF
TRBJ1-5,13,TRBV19,CASSIGLDQPQHF
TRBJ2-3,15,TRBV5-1,CASSLEALYTDTQYF
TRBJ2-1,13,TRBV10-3,CAISEADRGEQFF
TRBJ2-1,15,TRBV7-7,CASSLGQGAINEQFF
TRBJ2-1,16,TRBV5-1,CASSLGGTSVYNEQFF
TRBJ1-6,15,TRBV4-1,CASSRGQGQNSPLHF
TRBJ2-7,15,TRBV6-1,CASTTSSGRAYEQYF
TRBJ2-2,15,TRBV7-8,CASSLSRINTGELFF
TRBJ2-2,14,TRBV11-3,CASSLDPRTGELFF
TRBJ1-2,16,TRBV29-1,CSAFPTAEGEKNGYTF
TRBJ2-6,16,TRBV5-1,CASSPQGADGANVLTF
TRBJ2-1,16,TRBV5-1,CASSAASSLSYNEQFF
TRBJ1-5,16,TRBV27,CASSLTRTDYNQPQHF
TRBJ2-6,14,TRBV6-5,CASTSDSGANVLTF
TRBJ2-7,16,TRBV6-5,CASSYSPHRNSYEQYF
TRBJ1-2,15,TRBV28,CASSLSGRFNYGYTF
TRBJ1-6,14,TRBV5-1,CASSLGGMNSPLHF
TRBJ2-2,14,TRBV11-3,CASSWDRNTGELFF
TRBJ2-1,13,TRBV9,CASSVHGAGEQFF
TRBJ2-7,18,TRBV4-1,CASSQDPLNTRKRSEQYF
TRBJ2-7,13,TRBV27,CASRREASYEQYF
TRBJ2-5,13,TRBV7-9,CASMADSQETQYF
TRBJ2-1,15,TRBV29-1,CSVERGRGSYNEQFF
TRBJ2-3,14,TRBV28,CASGGTSVLDTQYF
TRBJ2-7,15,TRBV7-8,CASSLVGTSGYEQYF
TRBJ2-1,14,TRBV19,CASSKTGTSDEQFF
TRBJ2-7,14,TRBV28,CASSSPDRSNEQYF
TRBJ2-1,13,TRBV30,CAWSKLAGLEQFF
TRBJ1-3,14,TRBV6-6,CASSYTGTGNTIYF
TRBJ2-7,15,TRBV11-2,CASSFGGRATYEQYF
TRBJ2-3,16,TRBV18,CASSPPAGGSTDTQYF
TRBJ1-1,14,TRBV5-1,CASSLGAQTTEAFF
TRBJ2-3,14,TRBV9,CASSATSGRDTQYF
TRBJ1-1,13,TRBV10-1,CASWGTGGTEAFF
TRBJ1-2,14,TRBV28,CASSLVDRENGYTF
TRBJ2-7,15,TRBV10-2,CASSELAGVPAEQYF
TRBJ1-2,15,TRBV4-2,CASSPPGQISYGYTF
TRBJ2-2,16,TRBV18,CASSPRDRGNTGELFF